This TCR beta chain was identified in a study of blood T cell repertoires in COVID-19. Whole-study context: Acute and convalescent COVID-19 specimens originated in the United States, Italy and Spain. From T cells, B-cell-depleted T cells, or PBMCs came the material, which was cDNA or gDNA.

One Seattle source followed patients from active infection through their disease course. In the original analysis: Amplification from reference gene primers served as the basis for estimated nucleated cell counts. TCRdb keeps only in-frame clones here, not all; method: immunoSEQ multiplex PCR. The D gene and trimming were derived from the DNA, and the V and J assignments and clone size from that table. This sample has approximately 140,000 clones, with approximately 90% found just once. V shed 0 bases and J 5 bases; nucleotides not matched to a gene: 1. Germline loops: CDR1 SGHTA, CDR2 FQGTGA. This CDR3 is built from 14 residues.

The V call is TRBV7-3, the J call TRBJ1-2, with 9 bases identical to TRBD1. The material sequenced was peripheral blood. This TCR came from a man aged 18 to 30 with COVID-19, enrolled during active disease. CDR3 sequence: CASSLTGTGYGYTF. CDR3 bases: TGTGCCAGCAGCTTAACAGGGACAGGGTATGGCTACACCTTC. Combining the CDR3 with reference TRBV7-3 and TRBJ1-2 gives the whole variable domain GAGVSQTPSNKVTEKGKYVELRCDPISGHTALYWYRQSLGQGPEFLIYFQGTGAADDSGLPNDRFFAVRPEGSVSTLKIQRTERGDSAVYLCASSLTGTGYGYTFGSGTRLTVV.